One and the same sample provided the 12 T cell receptor beta chains below, sequenced in a study of siplizumab effects on memory and regulatory T cells. The method was immunoSEQ multiplex PCR; TCRdb's version includes in-frame clones alone and lacks a portion of them. This table has about 52,000 clones, around 97% appearing once. Input material: naive CD4+ T cells sorted from blood. The source of these receptors is a human donor in good health.

This clone was found once. The chain employs TRBV28 and TRBJ2-2, with 9 bases that match TRBD2. Germline assignment: CDR1 MDHEN and CDR2 SYDVKM. The CDR3 runs to 16 residues. V lost 1 base and J lost 6; bases outside the gene matches: 6. DNA of the CDR3: TGTGCCAGCAGTTTATTTCGCGGGAGGGCCCCCGGGGAGCTGTTTTTT. Its translation is CASSLFRGRAPGELFF.

The J gene is TRBJ2-2, the V gene TRBV4-1, with 11 bases matching TRBD1. With V trimmed by 2 bases and J by 5 bases, 7 bases remained unmatched. Germline assignment: CDR1 MGHRA and CDR2 YSYEKL. This CDR3 contains 17 residues. The CDR3 DNA follows: TGCGCCAGCAGCCAACCCTGGACAGGGGGCGGAACCGGGGAGCTGTTTTTT. This gives the protein CASSQPWTGGGTGELFF.

This rearrangement joins TRBV9 to TRBJ2-2; perhaps D is TRBD1 or TRBD2 (7 bases each). The germline V gene has CDR1 SGDLS and CDR2 YYNGEE. This CDR3 has 16 residues. Trimming cost V 4 bases and J 0 bases, with 13 bases left between them. CDR3 amino acids: CASSLGGTANTGELFF. The CDR3 DNA reads as TGTGCCAGCAGCCTGGGGGGGACAGCGAACACCGGGGAGCTGTTTTTT.

The chain uses TRBV2 and TRBJ2-1; TRBD2 agrees at 9 bases. CDR1 is SNHLY, CDR2 FYNNEI, per germline. CDR3 length: 15 amino acids. The trim removed 4 bases at V and 2 bases at J, leaving 3 bases unmatched. CDR3 sequence (DNA): TGTGCCAGCAGTGGGGCTAGCGGGGCCTACAATGAGCAGTTCTTC. Protein: CASSGASGAYNEQFF.

The chain links TRBV6-6 to TRBJ2-7, with 11 bases that match TRBD2. CDR1 is MNHNY, CDR2 SVGAGI, per germline (reference sequence). The CDR3 consists of 16 residues. The V gene end was trimmed by 4 bases and the J gene end by 2 bases; junction bases not matched to a gene: 7. The CDR3: CASSSSGTSGTYEQYF. The DNA for the CDR3 is TGTGCCAGCAGTTCCTCCGGGACTAGCGGTACCTACGAGCAGTACTTC.

Concerning this clone itself: The final CDR3 position lacks the conserved phenylalanine or tryptophan, pointing to a likely read error. It is unclear where the CDR3 begins or ends on the DNA, so no DNA is shown, and the CDR3 is as TCRdb lists it. The CDR3 region is CASSVYIGTGQGLTSL. The rearrangement joins TRBV28 to TRBJ1-2; the DNA was not compared with TRBD1, the D call given in the table. The CDR3 spans 16 residues, counting both ends. Germline-derived CDR1 and CDR2 are MDHEN and SYDVKM.

The chain employs TRBV28 and TRBJ1-1, with 11 bases fitting TRBD1. The V gene's germline CDR1 is MDHEN and CDR2 SYDVKM. The length of the CDR3 is 15 residues. Losses at the gene ends were 4 bases for V and 9 bases for J; bases not matched to a gene: 10. CDR3 in DNA: TGTGCCAGCAGTTGGATTCGGGACAGGGGGGGAAAAGCTTTCTTT. Protein sequence: CASSWIRDRGGKAFF.

V and J are TRBV10-3 and TRBJ2-3, with TRBD1 as a possible D gene (6 bases). The CDR3 covers 12 residues. Germline assignment: CDR1 ENHRY and CDR2 SYGVKD. V was shortened by 10 bases and J by 4 bases, with 12 bases between the two germline ends. The CDR3 loop is CASGGGSDTQYF. The DNA of the CDR3 is TGTGCCAGTGGGGGCGGCTCAGATACGCAGTATTTT.

This chain links TRBV6-5 with TRBJ2-7; no clear D gene. The CDR3 spans 12 residues. With 6 bases removed from V and 4 bases from J, the gap between germline ends came to 10 bases. Germline V gene sequence: CDR1 MNHEY, CDR2 SVGAGI. The CDR3: CASSNSRYEQYF. The CDR3 nucleotides read TGTGCCAGCAGCAATTCACGTTACGAGCAGTACTTC.

The J gene is TRBJ2-7, the V gene TRBV12-5; D is ambiguous. V lost 1 base to trimming and J lost 6 bases, with 7 bases between them. Per germline, CDR1 LGHNT and CDR2 FRNRAP. The CDR3 length is 12 residues. CDR3 in amino acids: CASGLGPLEQYF. The CDR3 region has the DNA TGTGCTAGTGGTTTGGGTCCCCTCGAGCAGTACTTC.

J is TRBJ2-2 and V is TRBV27; D is unclear. Trimming shortened V by 5 bases and J by 6 bases, and 7 bases separated the two germline ends. Germline V gene data show CDR1 as MNHEY and CDR2 as SMNVEV (reference sequence). The CDR3 covers 12 residues. The CDR3 DNA sequence: TGTGCCAGCAGTCCCCCCCCCGGGGAGCTGTTTTTT. It translates to CASSPPPGELFF.

The CDR3 here is CASRLDRAGEQFF. The CDR3 DNA reads as TGTGCCAGCAGGCTGGACAGGGCAGGTGAGCAGTTCTTC. The chain carries TRBV7-2 and TRBJ2-1; 8 bases map to TRBD1. The CDR3 totals 13 residues. V shed 6 bases and J 9 bases; nucleotides not matched to a gene: 7. Germline CDR1 SGHTA, CDR2 FQGNSA.